This T cell receptor beta chain was sequenced in a study of CD8+CD57+ T cells in acquired aplastic anemia. Study background: Isolated CD4+ and CD8+ cells, once sorted, yielded DNA averaging around 3 ug.

The use of genomic DNA as template underpinned the TCR beta VDJ and CDR3 profiling. TCRdb ran MiXCR on the reads and lists one entry per CDR3 protein. Found here are 250,000 or so distinct CDR3 sequences, around half of them singletons; the top ten hold over 7.5%. The CDR3 spans 16 residues. The V gene's germline CDR1 is SGHTA and CDR2 FQGNSA. Between the trimmed V and J ends, which lost 2 bases and 2 bases, there was a span of 16 bases. The sample holds many counts of this clonotype. Whoever was chosen for sequencing had shown CD8+CD57+ cell expansion by flow cytometry. The chain joins TRBV7-2 to TRBJ2-7; perhaps TRBD1 as D (7 bases). The sequenced material came from sorted CD4+, CD8+, or CD8+CD57+ T cells (not recorded which) from PBMCs. The TCR was taken from a human donor with aplastic anemia. CDR3 nucleotides: TGTGCCAGCAGCTTAAATAGCGGCAGGGGGACCTACGAGCAGTACTTC. It encodes CASSLNSGRGTYEQYF.